This T cell receptor (beta chain) appears in the sequencing data of a study of blood T cell repertoires in COVID-19. As handled by the study authors: Estimation of nucleated cell counts relied on the amplification of reference gene primers. Using immunoSEQ multiplex PCR, the repertoire was profiled, and TCRdb retains in-frame clones only, with some absent. V, J and clone size are those of that table, while D and trimming were read from the DNA. The table has nearly 25,000 clones, approximately 78% seen once; the top ten hold 7.5% to 10%. CDR3 length: 14 amino acids. Germline V gene lookup returns CDR1 MRHNA and CDR2 SNTAGT. V dropped 6 bases and J dropped 0 bases, with 11 bases sitting between them.

The J gene is TRBJ2-5, the V gene TRBV6-4, with D tentatively TRBD1 (6 bases). Sequences were obtained from peripheral blood. The clonotype comes from a human donor in a cohort sampled during active COVID-19. The chain's CDR3 is CASSLDRNQETQYF. The DNA for the CDR3 is TGTGCCAGCAGCCTAGACAGGAACCAAGAGACCCAGTACTTC.